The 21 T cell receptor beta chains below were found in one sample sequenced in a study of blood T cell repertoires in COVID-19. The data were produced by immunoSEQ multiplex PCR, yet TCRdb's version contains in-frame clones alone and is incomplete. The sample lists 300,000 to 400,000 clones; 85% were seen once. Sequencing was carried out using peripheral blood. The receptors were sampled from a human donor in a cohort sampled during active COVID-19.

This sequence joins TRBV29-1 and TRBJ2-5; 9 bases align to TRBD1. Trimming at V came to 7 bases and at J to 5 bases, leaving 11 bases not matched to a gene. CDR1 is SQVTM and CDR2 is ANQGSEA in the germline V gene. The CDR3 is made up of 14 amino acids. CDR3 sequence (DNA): TGCAGCGGGGTACAGGGGGCGCCGGGGGAGACCCAGTACTTC. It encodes CSGVQGAPGETQYF.

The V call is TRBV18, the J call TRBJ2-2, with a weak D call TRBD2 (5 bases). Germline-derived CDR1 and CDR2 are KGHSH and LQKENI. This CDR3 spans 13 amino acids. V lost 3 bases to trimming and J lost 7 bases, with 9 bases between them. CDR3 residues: CASSPSGSGELFF. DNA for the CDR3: TGTGCCAGCTCACCTTCGGGAAGCGGGGAGCTGTTTTTT.

CDR3 sequence reads: CASSLARDRGRHEQFF. CDR3 nucleotide sequence: TGTGCCAGCAGCTTAGCCCGGGACAGGGGTCGTCATGAGCAGTTCTTC. J is TRBJ2-1 and V is TRBV7-9; TRBD1 aligns across 10 bases. Germline lookup yields CDR1 SEHNR and CDR2 FQNEAQ (reference sequence). With V trimmed by 0 bases and J by 8 bases, 7 bases remained unmatched. There are 16 residues in the CDR3.

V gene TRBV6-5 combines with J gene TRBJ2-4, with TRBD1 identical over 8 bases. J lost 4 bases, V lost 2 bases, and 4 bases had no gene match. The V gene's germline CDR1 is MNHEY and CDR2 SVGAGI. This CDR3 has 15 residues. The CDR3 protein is CASSYPDRAKNIQYF. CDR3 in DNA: TGTGCCAGCAGTTACCCGGACAGGGCTAAAAACATTCAGTACTTC.

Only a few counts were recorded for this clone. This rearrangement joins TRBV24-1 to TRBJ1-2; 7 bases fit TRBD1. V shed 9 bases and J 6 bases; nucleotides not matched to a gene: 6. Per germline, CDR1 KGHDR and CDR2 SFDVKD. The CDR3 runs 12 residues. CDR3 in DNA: TGTGCCACCCGAGGCAGGGGGAATGGCTACACCTTC. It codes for CATRGRGNGYTF.

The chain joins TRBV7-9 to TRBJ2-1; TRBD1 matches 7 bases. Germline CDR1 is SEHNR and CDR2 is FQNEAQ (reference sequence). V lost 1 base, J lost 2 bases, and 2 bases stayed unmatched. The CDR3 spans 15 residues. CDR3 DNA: TGTGCCAGCAGCTTAGGACAGGGAGCCTACAATGAGCAGTTCTTC. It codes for CASSLGQGAYNEQFF.

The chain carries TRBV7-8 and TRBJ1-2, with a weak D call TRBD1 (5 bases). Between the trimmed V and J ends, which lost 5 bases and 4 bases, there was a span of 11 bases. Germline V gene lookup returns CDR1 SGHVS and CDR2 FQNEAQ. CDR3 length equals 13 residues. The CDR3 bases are TGTGCCAGCAGCCCCAGGGTTGGCTATGGCTACACCTTC. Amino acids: CASSPRVGYGYTF.

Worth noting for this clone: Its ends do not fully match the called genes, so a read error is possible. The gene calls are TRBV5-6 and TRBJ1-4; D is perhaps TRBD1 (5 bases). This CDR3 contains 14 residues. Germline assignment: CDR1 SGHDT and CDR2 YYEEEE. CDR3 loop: CASSQRYLIGTLRF. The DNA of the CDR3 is TGTGCCAGCAGCCAAAGATACCTCATCGGGACTCTACGTTTT.

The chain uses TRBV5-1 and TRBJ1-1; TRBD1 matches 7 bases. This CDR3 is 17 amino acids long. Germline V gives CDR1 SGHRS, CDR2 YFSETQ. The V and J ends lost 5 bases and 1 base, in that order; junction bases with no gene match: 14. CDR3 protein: CASRSWTGLLGNTEAFF. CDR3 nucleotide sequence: TGCGCCAGCAGGTCTTGGACAGGCCTCTTAGGGAACACTGAAGCTTTCTTT. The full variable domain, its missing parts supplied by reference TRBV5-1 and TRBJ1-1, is KAGVTQTPRYLIKTRGQQVTLSCSPISGHRSVSWYQQTPGQGLQFLFEYFSETQRNKGNFPGRFSGRQFSNSRSEMNVSTLELGDSALYLCASRSWTGLLGNTEAFFGQGTRLTVV.

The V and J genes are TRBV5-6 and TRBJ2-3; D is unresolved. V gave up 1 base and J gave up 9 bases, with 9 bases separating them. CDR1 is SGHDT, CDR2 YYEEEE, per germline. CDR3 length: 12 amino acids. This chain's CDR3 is CASSLTSQTQYF. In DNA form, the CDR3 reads TGTGCCAGCAGCTTGACATCGCAGACGCAGTATTTT.

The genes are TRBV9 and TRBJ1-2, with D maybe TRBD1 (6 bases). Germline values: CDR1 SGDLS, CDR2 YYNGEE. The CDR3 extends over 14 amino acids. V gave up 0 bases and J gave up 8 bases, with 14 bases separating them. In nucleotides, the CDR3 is TGTGCCAGCAGCGTAGGCGGATCAGGGGTCGGCTACACCTTC. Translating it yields CASSVGGSGVGYTF.

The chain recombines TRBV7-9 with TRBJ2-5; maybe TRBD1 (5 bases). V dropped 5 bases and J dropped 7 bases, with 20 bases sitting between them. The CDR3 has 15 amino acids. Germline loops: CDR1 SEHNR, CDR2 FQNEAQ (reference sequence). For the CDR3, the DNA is TGTGCCAGCAGCCCGCCCAGGGTTGGGTTGGGGACCCAGTACTTC. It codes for CASSPPRVGLGTQYF.

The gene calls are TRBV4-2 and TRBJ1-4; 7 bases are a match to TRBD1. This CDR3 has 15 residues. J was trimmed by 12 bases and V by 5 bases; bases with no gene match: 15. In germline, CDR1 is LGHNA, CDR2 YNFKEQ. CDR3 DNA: TGTGCCAGCAGCTCAACCGGGACAGAAAGTAAAGAACTGTTTTTT. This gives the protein CASSSTGTESKELFF.

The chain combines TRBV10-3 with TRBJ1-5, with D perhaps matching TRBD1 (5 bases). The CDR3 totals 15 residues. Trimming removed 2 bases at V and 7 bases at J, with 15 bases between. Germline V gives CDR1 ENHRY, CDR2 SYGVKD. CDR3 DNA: TGTGCCATCAGTGAGAGGGCTGTATCAGGGCAGCCCCAGCATTTT. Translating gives CAISERAVSGQPQHF.

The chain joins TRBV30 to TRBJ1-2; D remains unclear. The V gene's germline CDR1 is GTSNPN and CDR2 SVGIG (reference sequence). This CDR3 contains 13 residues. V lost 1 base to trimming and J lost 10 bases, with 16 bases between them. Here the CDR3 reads CAWSETRGTDYTF. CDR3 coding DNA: TGTGCCTGGAGTGAGACACGGGGAACGGACTACACCTTC.

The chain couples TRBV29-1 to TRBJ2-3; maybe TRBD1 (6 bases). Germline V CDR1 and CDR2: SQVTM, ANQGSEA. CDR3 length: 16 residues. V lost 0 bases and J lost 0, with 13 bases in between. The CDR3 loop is CSVEDRTAASTDTQYF. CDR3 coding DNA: TGCAGCGTTGAAGATCGGACAGCTGCTAGCACAGATACGCAGTATTTT.

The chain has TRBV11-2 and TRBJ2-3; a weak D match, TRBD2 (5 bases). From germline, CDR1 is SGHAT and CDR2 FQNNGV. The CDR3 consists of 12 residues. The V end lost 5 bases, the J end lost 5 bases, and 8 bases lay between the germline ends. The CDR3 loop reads CASSPGLDTQYF. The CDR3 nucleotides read TGTGCCAGCAGCCCAGGACTAGATACGCAGTATTTT.

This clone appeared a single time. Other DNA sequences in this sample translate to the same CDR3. The CDR3 here is CASAGGNTEAFF. The CDR3 DNA sequence: TGCGCCAGCGCGGGCGGGAACACTGAAGCTTTCTTT. V is TRBV5-1 and J is TRBJ1-1; D remains ambiguous. From germline, CDR1 is SGHRS and CDR2 YFSETQ. The CDR3 has 12 amino acids. The V gene lost 7 bases and the J gene lost 1 base, with 8 bases spanning the gap.

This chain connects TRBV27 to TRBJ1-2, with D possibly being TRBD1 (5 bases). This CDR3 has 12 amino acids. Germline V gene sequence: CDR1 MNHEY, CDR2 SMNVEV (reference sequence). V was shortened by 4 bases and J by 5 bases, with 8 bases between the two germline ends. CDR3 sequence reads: CASSSGVYGYTF. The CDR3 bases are TGTGCCAGCAGTTCGGGGGTTTATGGCTACACCTTC.

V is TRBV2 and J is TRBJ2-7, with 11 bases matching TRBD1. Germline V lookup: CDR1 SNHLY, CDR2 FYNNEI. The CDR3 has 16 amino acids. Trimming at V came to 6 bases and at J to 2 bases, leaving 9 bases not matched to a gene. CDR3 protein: CASRDPGQGDPYEQYF. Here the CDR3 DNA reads TGTGCCAGCAGGGATCCGGGACAGGGGGACCCCTACGAGCAGTACTTC.

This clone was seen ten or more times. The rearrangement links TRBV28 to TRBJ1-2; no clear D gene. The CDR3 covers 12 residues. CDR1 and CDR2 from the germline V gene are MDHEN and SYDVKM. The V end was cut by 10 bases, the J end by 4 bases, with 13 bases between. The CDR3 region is CATTGSLYGYTF. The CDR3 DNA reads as TGTGCCACAACGGGGAGCCTCTATGGCTACACCTTC.